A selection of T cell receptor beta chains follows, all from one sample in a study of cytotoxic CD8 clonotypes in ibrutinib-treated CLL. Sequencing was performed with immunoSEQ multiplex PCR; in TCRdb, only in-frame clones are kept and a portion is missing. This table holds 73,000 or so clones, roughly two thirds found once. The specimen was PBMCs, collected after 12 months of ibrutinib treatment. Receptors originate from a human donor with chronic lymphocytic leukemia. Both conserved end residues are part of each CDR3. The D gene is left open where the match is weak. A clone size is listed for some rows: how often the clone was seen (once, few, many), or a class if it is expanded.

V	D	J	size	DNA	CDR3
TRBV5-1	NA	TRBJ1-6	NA	TGCGCCAGCAGCCCGGGGACATATAATTCACCCCTCCACTTT	CASSPGTYNSPLHF
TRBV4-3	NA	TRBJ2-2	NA	TGCGCCAGCAGCCAAGATGTGGCGGTCGGGGAGCTGTTTTTT	CASSQDVAVGELFF
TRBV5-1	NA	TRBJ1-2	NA	TGCGCCAGCAGCGCCTACCCGGGAGCGGATGGCTACACCTTC	CASSAYPGADGYTF
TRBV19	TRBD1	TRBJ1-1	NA	TGTGCCAGTAGTCCCAGACAGGGGAGCACTGAAGCTTTCTTT	CASSPRQGSTEAFF
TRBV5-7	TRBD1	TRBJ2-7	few	TGTGCCAGCAGCTTGGGACCGGGACAGGGAGTCTACGAGCAGTACTTC	CASSLGPGQGVYEQYF
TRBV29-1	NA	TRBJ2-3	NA	TGCAGCGTTGGGGTGGGCGCGGATACGCAGTATTTT	CSVGVGADTQYF
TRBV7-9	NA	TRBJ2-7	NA	TGTGCCAGCAGCTTACACGGATCCTACGAGCAGTACTTC	CASSLHGSYEQYF
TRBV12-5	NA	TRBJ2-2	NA	TGTGCTAGTGGTTTATGGGCCGGGGAGCTGTTTTTT	CASGLWAGELFF
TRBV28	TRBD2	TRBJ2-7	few	TGTGCCAGCAGTTTCACGGGGGGAGACTACGAGCAGTACTTC	CASSFTGGDYEQYF
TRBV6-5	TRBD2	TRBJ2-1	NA	TGTGCCAGCAGTAAATTAGCGGGGGCCTACAATGAGCAGTTCTTC	CASSKLAGAYNEQFF
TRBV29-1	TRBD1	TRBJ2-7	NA	TGCAGCGTGGGACAGGGCGCCTACGAGCAGTACTTC	CSVGQGAYEQYF
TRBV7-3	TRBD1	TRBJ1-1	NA	TGTGCCAGCAGCTTAACCCTGGGACAGGGGAAAAACACTGAAGCTTTCTTT	CASSLTLGQGKNTEAFF
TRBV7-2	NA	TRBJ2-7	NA	TGTGCCAGCAGCTTAGGACAGGTAACCTACGAGCAGTACTTC	CASSLGQVTYEQYF
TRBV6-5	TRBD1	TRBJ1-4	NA	TGTGCCAGCAGCTCCGGGACAGGGGTTGAAAAACTGTTTTTT	CASSSGTGVEKLFF
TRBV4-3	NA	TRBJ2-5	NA	TGCGCCAGCAGCCCCGGGACAAACAGAGGGACCCAGTACTTC	CASSPGTNRGTQYF
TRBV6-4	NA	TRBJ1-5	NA	TGTGCCAGCAGTGGGTTTCGACGCAACCTGAAGCTTAGCAATCAGCCCCAGCATTTT	CASSGFRRNLKLSNQPQHF
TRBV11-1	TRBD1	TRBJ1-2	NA	TGTGCCAGCAGCCCCGCAGGGGGCCAGTATGGCTACACCTTC	CASSPAGGQYGYTF
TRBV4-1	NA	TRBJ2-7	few	TGCGCCAGCAGCGACAACGACGAGCAGTACTTC	CASSDNDEQYF
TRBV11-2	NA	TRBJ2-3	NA	TGTGCCAGCAGCTTGGAGGGTTCTCAGGCAGATACGCAGTATTTT	CASSLEGSQADTQYF
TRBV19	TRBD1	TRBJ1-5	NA	TGTGCCAGTAGCGGGACAGGGAATCAGCCCCAGCATTTT	CASSGTGNQPQHF
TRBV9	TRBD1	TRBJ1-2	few	TGTGCCAGCAGCGACCAACAGGGGGTCAACTATGGCTACACCTTC	CASSDQQGVNYGYTF
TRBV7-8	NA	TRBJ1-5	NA	TGTGCCAGCAGCTTAGCTATCAATCAGCCCCAGCATTTT	CASSLAINQPQHF
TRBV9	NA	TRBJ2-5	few	TGTGCCAGCAGCGTAGGATGGTCCCAAGAGACCCAGTACTTC	CASSVGWSQETQYF
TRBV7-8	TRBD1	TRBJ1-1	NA	TGTGCCAGCAGCTCCCCGGGACAGGGCCCCCGGAACACTGAAGCTTTCTTT	CASSSPGQGPRNTEAFF
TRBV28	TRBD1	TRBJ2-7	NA	TGTGCCAGCAGTGATGACAGGGCCGTTTCCTACGAGCAGTACTTC	CASSDDRAVSYEQYF
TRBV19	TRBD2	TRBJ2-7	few	TGTGCCAGTAGTAGCGGGGGGCCCTCCTACGAGCAGTACTTC	CASSSGGPSYEQYF
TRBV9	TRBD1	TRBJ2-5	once	TGTGCCAGCAGCGTGCAGGGGGCGTACCAAGAGACCCAGTACTTC	CASSVQGAYQETQYF
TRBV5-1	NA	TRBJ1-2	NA	TGCGCCAGCAGCTTCGCGGGAAATGACTATGGCTACACCTTC	CASSFAGNDYGYTF
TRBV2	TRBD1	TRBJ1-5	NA	TGTGCCAGCAGTAAGGGTTCGGGACAGGGCGGTCAGCCCCAGCATTTT	CASSKGSGQGGQPQHF
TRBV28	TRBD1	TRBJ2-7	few	TGTGCCAGCAATTCCCGGGACAGCCCTTCCTACGAGCAGTACTTC	CASNSRDSPSYEQYF
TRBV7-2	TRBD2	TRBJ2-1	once	TGTGCCAGCAGCTCATTCTGGGGACTAGCAAACAATGAGCAGTTCTTC	CASSSFWGLANNEQFF
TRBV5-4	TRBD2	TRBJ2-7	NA	TGTGCCAGCAGCTCCGGGCGGGGGGTCTCCTACGAGCAGTACTTC	CASSSGRGVSYEQYF
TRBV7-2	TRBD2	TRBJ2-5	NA	TGTGCCAGCAGCTTAGGGCCCGGGGGGCAAGAGACCCAGTACTTC	CASSLGPGGQETQYF
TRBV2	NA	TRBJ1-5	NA	TGTGCCAGCGGCAGGGAGAGCAATCAGCCCCAGCATTTT	CASGRESNQPQHF
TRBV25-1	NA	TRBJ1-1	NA	TGTGCCAGCAGTTGGGGGTTGAACACTGAAGCTTTCTTT	CASSWGLNTEAFF
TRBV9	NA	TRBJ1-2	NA	TGTGCCAGCAGCGTAGATAGGAGGGGCTATGGCTACACCTTC	CASSVDRRGYGYTF
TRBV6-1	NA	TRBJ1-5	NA	TGTGCCAGCAGTGAAGCATTCGGCAGGTTAGTAAGCAATCAGCCCCAGCATTTT	CASSEAFGRLVSNQPQHF
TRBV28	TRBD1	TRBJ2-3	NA	TGTGCCAGCAGCCGAGGGGGCCTAGTTCAGTATTTT	CASSRGGLVQYF
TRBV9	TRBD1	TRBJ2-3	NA	TGTGCCAGCAGCGGTAGGGGGCAGGGCACAGATACGCAGTATTTT	CASSGRGQGTDTQYF
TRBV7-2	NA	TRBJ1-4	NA	TGTGCCAGCAGCTTAGGCGTGTTCTCTGAAAAACTGTTTTTT	CASSLGVFSEKLFF
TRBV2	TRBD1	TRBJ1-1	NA	TGTGCCAGCAGTAGACAGGGCCTAGGAAACACTGAAGCTTTCTTT	CASSRQGLGNTEAFF
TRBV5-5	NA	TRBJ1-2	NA	TGTGCCAGCAGCTCTTACTCGCAGGGTCGGTTGTATGGCTACACCTTC	CASSSYSQGRLYGYTF
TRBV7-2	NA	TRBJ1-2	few	TGTGCCAGCAGCTTAGCCAGGGAGCACGGCTACACCTTC	CASSLAREHGYTF
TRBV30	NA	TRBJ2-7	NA	TGTGCCTGGAGTGTACGTTGGGGGCTCCACGAGCAGTACTTC	CAWSVRWGLHEQYF
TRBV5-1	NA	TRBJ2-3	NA	TGCGCCAGCAGCCTTGGCCTCCCACAGACTACGCAGTATTTT	CASSLGLPQTTQYF
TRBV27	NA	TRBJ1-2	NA	TGTGCCAGCAGACGCCACGCGGACAGCCAGATAACCCTCTATGGCTACACCTTC	CASRRHADSQITLYGYTF
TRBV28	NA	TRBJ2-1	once	TGTGCCAGCGGGACGGCGAGGGGCATCCTCTTC	CASGTARGILF
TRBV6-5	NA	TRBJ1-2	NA	TGTGCCAGCAGTTACGGATTATACTATGGCTACACCTTC	CASSYGLYYGYTF